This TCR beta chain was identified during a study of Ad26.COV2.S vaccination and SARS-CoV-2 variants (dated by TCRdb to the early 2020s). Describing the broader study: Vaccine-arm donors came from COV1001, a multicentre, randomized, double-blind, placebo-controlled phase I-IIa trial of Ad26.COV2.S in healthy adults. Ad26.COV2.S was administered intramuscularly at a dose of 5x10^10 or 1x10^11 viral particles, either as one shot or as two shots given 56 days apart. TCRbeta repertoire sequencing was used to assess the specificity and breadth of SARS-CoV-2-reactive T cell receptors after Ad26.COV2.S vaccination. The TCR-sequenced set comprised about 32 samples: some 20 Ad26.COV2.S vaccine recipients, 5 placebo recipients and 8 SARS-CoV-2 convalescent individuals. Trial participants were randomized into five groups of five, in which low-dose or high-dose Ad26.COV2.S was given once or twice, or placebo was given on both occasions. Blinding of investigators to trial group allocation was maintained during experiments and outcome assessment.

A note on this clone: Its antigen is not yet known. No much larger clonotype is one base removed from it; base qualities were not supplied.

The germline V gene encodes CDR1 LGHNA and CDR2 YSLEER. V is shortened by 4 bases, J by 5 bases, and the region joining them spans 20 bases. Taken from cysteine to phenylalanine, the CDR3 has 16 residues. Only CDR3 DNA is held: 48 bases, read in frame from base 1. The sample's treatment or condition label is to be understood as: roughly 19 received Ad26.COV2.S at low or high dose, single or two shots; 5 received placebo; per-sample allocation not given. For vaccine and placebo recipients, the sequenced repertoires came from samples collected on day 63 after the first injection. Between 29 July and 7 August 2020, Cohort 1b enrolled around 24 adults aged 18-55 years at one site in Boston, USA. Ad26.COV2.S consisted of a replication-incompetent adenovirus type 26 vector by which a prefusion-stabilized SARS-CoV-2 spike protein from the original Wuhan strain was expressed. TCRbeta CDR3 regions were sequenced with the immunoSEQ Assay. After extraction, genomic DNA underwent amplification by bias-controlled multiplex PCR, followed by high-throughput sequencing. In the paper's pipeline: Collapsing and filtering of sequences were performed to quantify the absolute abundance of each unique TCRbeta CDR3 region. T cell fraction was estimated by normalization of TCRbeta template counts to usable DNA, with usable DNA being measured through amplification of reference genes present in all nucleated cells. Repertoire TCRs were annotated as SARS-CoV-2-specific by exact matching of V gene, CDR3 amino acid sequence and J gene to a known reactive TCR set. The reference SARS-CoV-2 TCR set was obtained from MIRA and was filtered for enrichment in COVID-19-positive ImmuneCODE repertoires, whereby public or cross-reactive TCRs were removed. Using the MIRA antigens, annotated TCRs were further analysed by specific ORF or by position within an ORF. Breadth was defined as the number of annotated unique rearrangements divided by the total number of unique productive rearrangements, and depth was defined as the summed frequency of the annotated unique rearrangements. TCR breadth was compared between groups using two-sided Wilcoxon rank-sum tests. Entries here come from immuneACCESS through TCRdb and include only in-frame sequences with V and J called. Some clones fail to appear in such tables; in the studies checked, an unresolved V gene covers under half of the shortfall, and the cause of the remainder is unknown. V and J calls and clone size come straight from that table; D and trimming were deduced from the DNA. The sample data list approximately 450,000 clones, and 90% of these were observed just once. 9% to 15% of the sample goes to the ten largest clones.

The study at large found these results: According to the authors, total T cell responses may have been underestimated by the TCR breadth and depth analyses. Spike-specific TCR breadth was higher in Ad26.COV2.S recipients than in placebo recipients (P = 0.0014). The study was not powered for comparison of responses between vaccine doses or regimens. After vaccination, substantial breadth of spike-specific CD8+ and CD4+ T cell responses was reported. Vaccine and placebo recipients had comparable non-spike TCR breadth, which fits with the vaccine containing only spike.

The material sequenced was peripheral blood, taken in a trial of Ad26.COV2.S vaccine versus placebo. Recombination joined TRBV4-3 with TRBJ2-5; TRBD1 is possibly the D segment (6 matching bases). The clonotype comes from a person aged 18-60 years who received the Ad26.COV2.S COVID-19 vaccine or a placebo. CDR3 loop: CASSPIQGDSGETQYF. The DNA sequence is TGCGCCAGCAGCCCTATACAGGGAGACTCCGGGGAGACCCAGTACTTC.